This T cell receptor (beta chain) was found in a study of radiotherapy plus CTLA-4 blockade in lung cancer. Comment on this clone: Its antigen is not identified.

The CDR3 is made up of 16 amino acids. The ends lost 4 bases at V and 1 base at J; junction bases unmatched: 7. Per the germline V gene, CDR1 is KGHSH and CDR2 is LQKENI. TCRdb keeps only in-frame clones here, not all; method: immunoSEQ multiplex PCR. The repertoire consists of around 120,000 clones, with more than 65% occurring once and the leading ten covering 4.5% to 5.5%. Overall study findings and caveats: Tumor-origin TCR clones grew in blood after radiotherapy plus ipilimumab.

Focal radiation was given together with CTLA-4 blockade (ipilimumab) to patients with chemo-refractory metastatic non-small-cell lung cancer. The gene calls are TRBV18 and TRBJ1-1, with 9 bases fitting TRBD1. This TCR was recovered from a human donor with non-small cell lung cancer who had a partial response to radiotherapy plus ipilimumab. This sample comprised peripheral blood, obtained from a patient treated with radiotherapy plus ipilimumab. This CDR3 is CASSLLTGGENTEAFF. Written as DNA, the CDR3 is TGTGCCAGCTCACTCCTCACAGGGGGCGAGAACACTGAAGCTTTCTTT. The variable domain in full, completed from reference TRBV18 and TRBJ1-1, reads NAGVMQNPRHLVRRRGQEARLRCSPMKGHSHVYWYRQLPEEGLKFMVYLQKENIIDESGMPKERFSAEFPKEGPSILRIQQVVRGDSAAYFCASSLLTGGENTEAFFGQGTRLTVV.